This record covers a single T cell receptor (beta chain). The antigen is not known. Within the sample, other DNA sequences also encode this same CDR3. The data are from a study of beta chain features in type 1 diabetes. Turning to the study itself: The samples had approximately 100,000,000 sorted cells examined in all.

The isolated RNA, all of it, was reverse transcribed, so expressed TCRB transcripts were what got sequenced. The protocol was immunoSEQ multiplex PCR, while the TCRdb copy is restricted to in-frame clones and leaves out a portion. The sample has 300,000 to 400,000 clones, about a tenth seen once. Germline CDR1 is SGHTA and CDR2 is FQGNSA. CDR3 length: 14 amino acids. Between the trimmed V and J ends, which lost 1 base and 5 bases, there was a span of 12 bases. General study findings and limits: In all four CD4+ subsets, TCRB CDR3 length was significantly, moderately reduced in type 1 diabetes. More deletions and fewer insertions at VDJ junctions were seen in type 1 diabetes patients. Possible PCR preference for shorter templates applied equally to patients and controls.

Sequencing input: central memory CD4+ T cells from blood. The receptor was isolated from a man aged 25 to 40 with type 1 diabetes. The rearrangement uses TRBV7-2 and TRBJ2-7; D might be TRBD2 (6 bases). The CDR3 nucleotides read TGTGCCAGCAGCTTAGGACAGAGGAGGGACGAGCAGTACTTC. Translation gives CASSLGQRRDEQYF.